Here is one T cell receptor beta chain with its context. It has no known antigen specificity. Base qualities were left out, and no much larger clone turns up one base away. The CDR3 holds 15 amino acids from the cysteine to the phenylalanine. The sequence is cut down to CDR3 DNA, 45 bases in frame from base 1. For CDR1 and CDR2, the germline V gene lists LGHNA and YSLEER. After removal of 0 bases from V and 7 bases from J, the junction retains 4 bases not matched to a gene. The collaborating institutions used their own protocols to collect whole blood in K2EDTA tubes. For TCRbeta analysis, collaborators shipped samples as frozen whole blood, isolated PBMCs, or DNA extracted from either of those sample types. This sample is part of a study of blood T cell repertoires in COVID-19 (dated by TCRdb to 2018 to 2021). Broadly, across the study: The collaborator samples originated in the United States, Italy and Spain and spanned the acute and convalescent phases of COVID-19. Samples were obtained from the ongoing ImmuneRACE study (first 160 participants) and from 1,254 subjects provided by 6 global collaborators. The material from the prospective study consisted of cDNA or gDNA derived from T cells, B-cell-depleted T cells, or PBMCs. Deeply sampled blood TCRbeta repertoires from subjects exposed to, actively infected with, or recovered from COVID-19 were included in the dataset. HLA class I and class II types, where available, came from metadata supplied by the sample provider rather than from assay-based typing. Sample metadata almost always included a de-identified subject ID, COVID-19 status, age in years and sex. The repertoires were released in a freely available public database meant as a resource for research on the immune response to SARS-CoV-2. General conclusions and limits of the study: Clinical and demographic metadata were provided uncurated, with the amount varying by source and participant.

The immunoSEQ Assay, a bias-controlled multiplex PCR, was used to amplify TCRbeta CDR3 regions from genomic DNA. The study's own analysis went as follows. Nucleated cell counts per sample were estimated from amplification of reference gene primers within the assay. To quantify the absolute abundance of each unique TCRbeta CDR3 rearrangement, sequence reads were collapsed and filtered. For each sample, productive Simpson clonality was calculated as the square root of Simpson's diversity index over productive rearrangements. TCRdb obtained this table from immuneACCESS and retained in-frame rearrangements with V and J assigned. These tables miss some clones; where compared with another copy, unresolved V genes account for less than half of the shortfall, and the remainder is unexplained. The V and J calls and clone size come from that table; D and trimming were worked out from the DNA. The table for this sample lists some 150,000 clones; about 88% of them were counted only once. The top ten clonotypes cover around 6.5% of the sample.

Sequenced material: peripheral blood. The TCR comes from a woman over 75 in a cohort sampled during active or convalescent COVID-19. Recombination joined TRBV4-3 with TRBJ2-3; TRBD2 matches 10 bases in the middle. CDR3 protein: CASSQDPGLANTQYF. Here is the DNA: TGCGCCAGCAGCCAAGATCCGGGACTAGCGAATACGCAGTATTTT.